One and the same sample provided the 8 T cell receptor beta chains below, sequenced in a study of spatial heterogeneity in lung cancer. One entry per CDR3 protein, called by TCRdb with MiXCR from the 5' RACE reads. The repertoire includes some 37,000 distinct CDR3 sequences, roughly 8% of them detected once, and around 30% sits in the top ten. This sample's time point: sample taken at primary tumor resection. The material sequenced was PBMCs, taken at surgery. These receptors all stem from a male donor with early-stage non-small cell lung cancer.

This clonotype was seen repeatedly, ten times or more. The chain has TRBV7-2 and TRBJ1-6; 9 bases align to TRBD1. Germline values: CDR1 SGHTA, CDR2 FQGNSA. This CDR3 region has 16 residues. J gave up 10 bases and V 5 bases, and 12 bases lay outside the gene matches. For the CDR3, the DNA is TGTGCCAGCAGCCTCCAAGTGGGACAGGGACGATCACCCCTCCACTTT. This codes for CASSLQVGQGRSPLHF.

This clonotype occurred many times. CDR3 DNA sequence: TGTGCCAGCAGTTTAGCGGGCAGGGGTGCCGGGGAGCTGTTTTTT. It is translated as CASSLAGRGAGELFF. This rearrangement joins TRBV12-3 or TRBV12-4 to TRBJ2-2; D might be TRBD1 (6 bases). The CDR3 is made up of 15 amino acids. V gave up 0 bases and J gave up 6 bases, with 11 bases separating them.

The V call is TRBV7-9, the J call TRBJ2-7, with D tentatively TRBD1 or TRBD2 (5 bases each). The CDR3 is 13 amino acids. Germline CDR1 SEHNR, CDR2 FQNEAQ (reference sequence). V lost 5 bases and J 4 bases, leaving 12 bases between the germline ends. The CDR3 sequence is CASSTGLTYEQYV. CDR3 bases: TGTGCCAGCAGCACAGGACTTACTTACGAGCAGTACGTC.

This clonotype has at least ten counts. V and J are TRBV20-1 and TRBJ2-3, with D perhaps matching TRBD1 (5 bases). The germline gives CDR1 DFQATT, CDR2 SNEGSKA (reference sequence). The CDR3 has 14 amino acids. V gave up 1 base and J gave up 6 bases, with 14 bases separating them. CDR3: CSARVARGRDTQYF. The CDR3 coding sequence is TGCAGTGCTAGAGTCGCTAGGGGCAGGGATACGCAGTATTTT.

At least ten counts were recorded for this clonotype. The chain has TRBV6-2 or TRBV6-3 and TRBJ1-2; 8 nucleotides match TRBD1. The J segment lost 4 bases and the V segment lost 0 bases, leaving 7 bases of the junction unmatched. This CDR3 contains 16 residues. Per the germline V gene, CDR1 is MNHEY and CDR2 is SVGEGT. CDR3 protein: CASSYSSRGRSYGYTF. The CDR3 nucleotides are TGTGCCAGCAGTTACTCGAGCAGGGGGCGAAGCTATGGCTACACCTTC.

The chain is built from TRBV12-3 or TRBV12-4 and TRBJ1-2; D not certain. CDR3 size: 14 residues. V lost 3 bases to trimming and J lost 0 bases, with 8 bases between them. The CDR3 loop is CASSLGISNYGYTF. The CDR3 DNA follows: TGTGCCAGCAGTTTGGGGATATCTAACTATGGCTACACCTTC.

This clonotype was detected only a few times. The V call is TRBV15, the J call TRBJ2-7, with D unresolved. V was pared by 0 bases and J by 3 bases, with 6 bases between. The CDR3 is 13 amino acids. The germline V gene has CDR1 LNHNV and CDR2 YYDKDF (reference sequence). CDR3 in amino acids: CATSRETRYEQYV. The CDR3 DNA reads TGTGCCACCAGCAGAGAAACCCGCTACGAGCAGTACGTC.

Concerning this clonotype itself: This could be a read error, since a much larger clone is one nucleotide away. V gene TRBV27 combines with J gene TRBJ2-2; 7 bases map to TRBD2. The CDR3 covers 12 residues. The germline V gene encodes CDR1 MNHEY and CDR2 SMNVEV (reference sequence). CDR3 in amino acids: CASSTTSGEPFF. The CDR3 coding sequence is TGTGCCAGCAGCACGACAAGCGGGGAGCCGTTTTTT.